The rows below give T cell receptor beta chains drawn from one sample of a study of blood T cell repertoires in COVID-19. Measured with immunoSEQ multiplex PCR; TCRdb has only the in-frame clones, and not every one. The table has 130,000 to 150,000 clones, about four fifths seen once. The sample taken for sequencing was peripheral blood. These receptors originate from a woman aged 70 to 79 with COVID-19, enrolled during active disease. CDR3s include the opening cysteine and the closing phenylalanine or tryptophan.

CASRPQQTPTDTQYF | TRBV5-1
CASSTGGLTEAFF | TRBV6-6
CARSLPGAPHDTQYF | TRBV5-3
CATSDGGQSNTEAFF | TRBV24-1
CASSLRQGESPLHF | TRBV7-8
CASSLSVRGTDTQYF | TRBV11-3
CASRWGKGANTEAFF | TRBV12-2
CASSPGQEYGYTF | TRBV5-1
CASSVGGVRQFF | TRBV5-4
CASSLHLGGTGNTIYF | TRBV7-2
CASSQDRGAGGYTF | TRBV4-2
CASSFRPRGNQPQHF | TRBV7-9
CASRPGTGSVSPLHF | TRBV2
CASSTRGGGGGGETQYF | TRBV9
CASSPRLAGAYEQYF | TRBV6-2/TRBV6-3
CASSEASRPQHF | TRBV2
CASSQDRQGRRSPLHF | TRBV3-1/TRBV3-2
CAISPTTGESYGYTF | TRBV10-3
CASSLGWGQSSYEQYF | TRBV5-1
CASSYSESGGKQYF | TRBV6-2/TRBV6-3
CASSYRDRGMNTEAFF | TRBV6-2/TRBV6-3
CASSLMPSQAETQYF | TRBV7-3
CASSYFGGQYEQYF | TRBV6-5